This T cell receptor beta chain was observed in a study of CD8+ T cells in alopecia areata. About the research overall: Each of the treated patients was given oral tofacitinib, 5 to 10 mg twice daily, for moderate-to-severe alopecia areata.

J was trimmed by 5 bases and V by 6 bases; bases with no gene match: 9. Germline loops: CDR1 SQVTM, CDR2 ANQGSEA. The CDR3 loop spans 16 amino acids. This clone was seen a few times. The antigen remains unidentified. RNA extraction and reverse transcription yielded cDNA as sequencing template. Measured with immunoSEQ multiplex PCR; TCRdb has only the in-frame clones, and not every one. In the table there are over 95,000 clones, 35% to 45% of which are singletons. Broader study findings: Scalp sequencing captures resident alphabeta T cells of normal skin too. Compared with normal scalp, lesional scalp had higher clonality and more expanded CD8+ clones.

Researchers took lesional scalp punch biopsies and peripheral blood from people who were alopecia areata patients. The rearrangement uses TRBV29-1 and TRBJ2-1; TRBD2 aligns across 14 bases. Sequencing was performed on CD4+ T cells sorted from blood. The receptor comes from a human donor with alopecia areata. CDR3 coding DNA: TGCAGCGTAGTCACGGGACTAGCGGGAGTGAACAATGAGCAGTTCTTC. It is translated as CSVVTGLAGVNNEQFF.